The 13 T cell receptor beta chains presented below share a single source sample, sequenced in a study of blood T cell repertoires in COVID-19. This table comes from immunoSEQ multiplex PCR, and its TCRdb copy is limited to in-frame clones, with some not included. Of tens of thousands of clones listed, roughly four fifths are singletons. Sequenced: peripheral blood. Receptors originate from a human donor in a cohort sampled during active COVID-19.

The chain combines TRBV7-2 with TRBJ2-6; 9 bases map to TRBD1. Trimming at V came to 8 bases and at J to 0 bases, leaving 8 bases not matched to a gene. Germline CDR1 is SGHTA and CDR2 is FQGNSA. The CDR3 is 17 residues long. CDR3 DNA sequence: TGTGCCAGCTCACCGGGACAGGGCCACTCTGGGGCCAACGTCCTGACTTTC. Its protein product is CASSPGQGHSGANVLTF.

The chain employs TRBV27 and TRBJ2-7, with D possibly matching TRBD1 (6 bases). The ends were cut back, 3 bases at V and 0 bases at J, with 9 bases in the middle. From germline, CDR1 is MNHEY and CDR2 SMNVEV (reference sequence). This CDR3 is built from 14 residues. The DNA for the CDR3 is TGTGCCAGCAGTTTGGGGGCCTACTCCTACGAGCAGTACTTC. This translates into CASSLGAYSYEQYF.

Details on this clone: An end of the junction differs from the germline gene, which may be a read error. The chain joins TRBV7-7 to TRBJ2-7, with a tentative D call TRBD1 (5 bases). The germline CDR1 and CDR2 sequences are SSHAT and FNYEAQ (reference sequence). The CDR3 length is 13 residues. In DNA, the CDR3 is TGTGCTAGCAGCTCCAGGGAACTAAGCGAGCAGTACTTC. Its protein product is CASSSRELSEQYF.

The J gene is TRBJ1-1, the V gene TRBV11-2, with a weak D call TRBD1 (6 bases). Trimming took off 1 base at V and 0 bases at J, with 9 bases between the two ends. The length of the CDR3 is 15 residues. Germline assignment: CDR1 SGHAT and CDR2 FQNNGV. CDR3 nucleotides: TGTGCCAGCAGCTTAGCAACAGGGCTGAACACTGAAGCTTTCTTT. This sequence encodes CASSLATGLNTEAFF.

The CDR3: CASMGGYEQYF. In DNA, the CDR3 is TGTGCCAGCATGGGGGGCTACGAGCAGTACTTC. V gene TRBV2 combines with J gene TRBJ2-7; TRBD2 might be the D (6 bases). Germline V gives CDR1 SNHLY, CDR2 FYNNEI. The V end was cut by 7 bases, the J end by 3 bases, with 7 bases between. CDR3 length: 11 amino acids.

This chain joins TRBV6-2 or TRBV6-3 and TRBJ2-3, with 7 positions matching TRBD2. Trimming cost V 6 bases and J 2 bases; bases outside gene matches: 11. CDR1 and CDR2 (germline): MNHEY, SVGEGT. This CDR3 has 16 amino acids. DNA for the CDR3: TGTGCCAGCAGCCGACGGGGAGGGTTCACCACAGATACGCAGTATTTT. Translating gives CASSRRGGFTTDTQYF.

The gene calls are TRBV7-9 and TRBJ1-2, with D unresolved. The V end was cut by 1 base, the J end by 6 bases, with 9 bases between. Germline loops: CDR1 SEHNR, CDR2 FQNEAQ (reference sequence). There are 13 residues in the CDR3. The CDR3, as DNA: TGTGCCAGCAGCTTAGAAACAGCCCATGGCTACACCTTC. Translating it yields CASSLETAHGYTF. The full variable domain, rest sourced from reference TRBV7-9 and TRBJ1-2, is DTGVSQNPRHKITKRGQNVTFRCDPISEHNRLYWYRQTLGQGPEFLTYFQNEAQLEKSRLLSDRFSAERPKGSFSTLEIQRTEQGDSAMYLCASSLETAHGYTFGSGTRLTVV.

This chain connects TRBV12-3 or TRBV12-4 to TRBJ1-5, with a possible D match to TRBD1 (5 bases). The ends were cut back, 8 bases at V and 5 bases at J, with 13 bases in the middle. This CDR3 has 13 amino acids. CDR3 protein: CASSAGSDQPQHF. The CDR3 nucleotides read TGTGCCAGCTCCGCAGGGTCGGATCAGCCCCAGCATTTT.

The genes are TRBV6-5 and TRBJ2-1; D is perhaps TRBD1 (5 bases). The length of the CDR3 is 15 residues. V lost 6 bases and J 0 bases, leaving 12 bases between the germline ends. The germline V gene has CDR1 MNHEY and CDR2 SVGAGI. CDR3 protein: CASRGQMGSYNEQFF. The CDR3 DNA sequence: TGTGCCAGCAGGGGGCAGATGGGCTCCTACAATGAGCAGTTCTTC.

V gene TRBV3-1 (or the pseudogene TRBV3-2) combines with J gene TRBJ1-4; 12 positions match TRBD1. Germline-derived CDR1 and CDR2 are LGHDT and YNNKEL (reference sequence). Trimming took 3 bases from V and 8 from J; bases not matched to a gene: 1. The CDR3 is made up of 14 amino acids. The CDR3 region is CASSHGTGGEKLFF. CDR3 in DNA: TGTGCCAGCAGCCATGGGACAGGGGGCGAAAAACTGTTTTTT.

This chain connects TRBV4-3 to TRBJ2-1; D remains unclear. The germline CDR1 and CDR2 sequences are LGHNA and YSLEER. V was pared by 0 bases and J by 4 bases, with 10 bases between. The CDR3 sequence is 15 residues long. CDR3 protein: CASSQDLPGYNEQFF. The CDR3 DNA sequence: TGCGCCAGCAGCCAAGACCTCCCCGGTTACAATGAGCAGTTCTTC.

This clone was seen a single time. This CDR3 is also generated by other DNA sequences in the sample. The chain joins TRBV20-1 to TRBJ1-2; TRBD1 matches at 7 bases. J lost 6 bases, V lost 2 bases, and 0 bases had no gene match. Germline CDR1 reads DFQATT; CDR2 reads SNEGSKA (reference sequence). The CDR3 runs to 11 residues. The CDR3 DNA sequence: TGCAGTGCTAGACAGGGGGATGGCTACACCTTC. This encodes CSARQGDGYTF.

The chain combines TRBV9 with TRBJ1-4, with TRBD1 matching over 10 bases. Germline values: CDR1 SGDLS, CDR2 YYNGEE. The CDR3 loop spans 16 amino acids. J was trimmed by 4 bases and V by 3 bases; bases with no gene match: 6. CDR3 in amino acids: CASSADRGIDNEKLFF. DNA for the CDR3: TGTGCCAGCAGCGCGGACAGGGGGATAGATAATGAAAAACTGTTTTTT.